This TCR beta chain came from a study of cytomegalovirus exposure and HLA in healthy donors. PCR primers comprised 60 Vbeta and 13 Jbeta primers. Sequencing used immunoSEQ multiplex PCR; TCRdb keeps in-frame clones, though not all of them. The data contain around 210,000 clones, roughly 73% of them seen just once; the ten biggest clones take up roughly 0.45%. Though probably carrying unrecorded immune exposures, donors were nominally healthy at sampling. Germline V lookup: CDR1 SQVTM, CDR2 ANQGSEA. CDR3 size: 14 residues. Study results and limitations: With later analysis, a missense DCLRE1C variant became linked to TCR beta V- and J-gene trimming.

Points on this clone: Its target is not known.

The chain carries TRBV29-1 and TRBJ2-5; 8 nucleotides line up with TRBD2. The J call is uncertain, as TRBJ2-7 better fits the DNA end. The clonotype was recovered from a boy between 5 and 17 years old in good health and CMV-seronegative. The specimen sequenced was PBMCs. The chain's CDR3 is CSVELAGRAYEQYF. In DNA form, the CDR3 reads TGCAGCGTTGAGCTAGCGGGCCGTGCCTACGAGCAGTACTTC.